This T cell receptor (beta chain) derives from a study of T cells of healthy individuals. This clonotype was counted at least ten times. CDR3 size: 13 residues. The V gene lost 3 bases and the J gene lost 2 bases, with 7 bases spanning the gap. Germline CDR1 reads KGHSH; CDR2 reads LQKENI. TCRdb itself ran the 5' RACE reads through MiXCR, one entry per CDR3 protein. The profile covers about 82,000 distinct CDR3 sequences, with 4% to 5.5% appearing a single time and around 8% taken by the ten largest. This sequence originates from a female donor in good health. The chain has TRBV18 and TRBJ1-1; no definite D call. CDR3 in amino acids: CASSPVVNTEAFF. The CDR3 DNA reads as TGTGCCAGCTCACCCGTTGTAAACACTGAAGCTTTCTTT.